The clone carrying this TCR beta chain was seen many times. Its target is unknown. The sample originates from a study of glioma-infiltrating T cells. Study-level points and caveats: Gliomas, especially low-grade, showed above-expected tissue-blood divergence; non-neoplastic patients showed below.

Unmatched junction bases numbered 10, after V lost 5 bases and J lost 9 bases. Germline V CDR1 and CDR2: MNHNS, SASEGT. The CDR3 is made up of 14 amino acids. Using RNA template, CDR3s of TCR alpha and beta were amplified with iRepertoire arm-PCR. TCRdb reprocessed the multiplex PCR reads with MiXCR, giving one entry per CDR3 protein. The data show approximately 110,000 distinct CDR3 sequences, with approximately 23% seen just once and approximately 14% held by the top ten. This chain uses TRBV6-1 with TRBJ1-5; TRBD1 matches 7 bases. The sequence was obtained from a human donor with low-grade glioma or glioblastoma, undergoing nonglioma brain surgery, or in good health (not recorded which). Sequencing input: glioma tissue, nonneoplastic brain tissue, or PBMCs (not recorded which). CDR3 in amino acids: CASSRGQANTPQHF. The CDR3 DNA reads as TGTGCCAGCAGTCGCGGACAGGCCAACACGCCCCAGCATTTT.